This TCR beta chain was observed in a study of T-cell memory formation after mild COVID-19. Study-wide background: Largely donor-specific TCR clusters were found. Findings and caveats of the study: Cross-reactive memory seemingly joined, as some responding clones were found in pre-infection memory.

TCRdb re-called the 5' RACE reads through MiXCR, storing one row per CDR3 protein. The data show approximately 340,000 distinct CDR3 sequences, about an eighth seen once. Regarding this clonotype: Its antigen is not known.

This TCR was sampled from a man aged 18 to 30 who had mild COVID-19 (a few samples of this study predate the infection). Cell type and time point are not known. Sequences were obtained from PBMCs or a T cell subset sorted from them (not recorded which).

CDR3 coding DNA: TGCAGTGCTAGGCGGACAGGTATTGCGAATGAGCAGTTCTTC. It specifies CSARRTGIANEQFF. The V call is TRBV20-1, the J call TRBJ2-1; TRBD1 matches 7 bases. The CDR3 is 14 amino acids. Germline V lookup: CDR1 DFQATT, CDR2 SNEGSKA (reference sequence). V trimming: 3 bases; J trimming: 7 bases; junction bases outside the gene matches: 9.